Below are 24 T cell receptor beta chains sequenced from a single sample in a study of blood T cell repertoires in COVID-19. Clones were sequenced by immunoSEQ multiplex PCR, and TCRdb holds only the in-frame ones, with some missing. The sample lists fewer than 350,000 clones; approximately 86% were seen once. The sample was peripheral blood. These receptors were obtained from a woman between 70 and 85 years old with COVID-19, enrolled during active disease.

This clone came up once. This chain connects TRBV5-4 to TRBJ1-2; TRBD1 aligns across 8 bases. The V gene end was trimmed by 0 bases and the J gene end by 7 bases; junction bases not matched to a gene: 5. This CDR3 region has 14 residues. Germline-derived CDR1 and CDR2 are SGHNT and YYREEE (reference sequence). Here the CDR3 DNA reads TGTGCCAGCAGCTTGGGAGGACAGGGTTTTGGCTACACCTTC. Translation: CASSLGGQGFGYTF. The full variable domain, with the rest looked up from reference TRBV5-4 and TRBJ1-2, is ETGVTQSPTHLIKTRGQQVTLRCSSQSGHNTVSWYQQALGQGPQFIFQYYREEENGRGNFPPRFSGLQFPNYSSELNVNALELDDSALYLCASSLGGQGFGYTFGSGTRLTVV.

This clone was found once. The V and J genes are TRBV2 and TRBJ1-1; no firm D call. The germline V gene has CDR1 SNHLY and CDR2 FYNNEI. Trimming removed 4 bases at V and 1 base at J, with 10 bases between. The CDR3 has 14 amino acids. The CDR3 sequence: CASSVSRGNTEAFF. The CDR3 DNA reads TGTGCCAGCAGTGTGTCCCGCGGGAACACTGAAGCTTTCTTT.

V usage is TRBV6-5 and J usage is TRBJ1-2, with 8 bases matching TRBD1. The V segment lost 7 bases and the J segment 5 bases; nucleotides outside the gene matches: 9. The CDR3 spans 14 residues. The germline V gene encodes CDR1 MNHEY and CDR2 SVGAGI. CDR3 coding DNA: TGTGCCAGCAACCCGACCGGGACAGGTTATGGCTACACCTTC. It translates to CASNPTGTGYGYTF.

CDR3 DNA: TGTGCCAGCAGCTTAGTCGGCTACGAGCAGTACTTC. Translated, it gives CASSLVGYEQYF. This rearrangement joins TRBV7-2 to TRBJ2-7; D gene ambiguous. The germline V gene encodes CDR1 SGHTA and CDR2 FQGNSA. The ends were cut back, 1 base at V and 3 bases at J, with 4 bases in the middle. The CDR3 length is 12 residues.

The chain carries TRBV7-2 and TRBJ1-4; 7 bases are a match to TRBD1. The V and J ends lost 5 bases and 8 bases, in that order; junction bases with no gene match: 11. The CDR3 length is 15 residues. The germline V gene encodes CDR1 SGHTA and CDR2 FQGNSA. In nucleotides, the CDR3 is TGTGCCAGCAGCCTACAACAGGGGCCTTTCGAAAAACTGTTTTTT. As protein: CASSLQQGPFEKLFF.

For the CDR3, the DNA is TGCGCCAGCAGCCCCACCGGACAGTTTAATAGCAATCAGCCCCAGCATTTT. Its protein product is CASSPTGQFNSNQPQHF. The chain links TRBV4-1 to TRBJ1-5, with TRBD1 as a possible D gene (6 bases). The CDR3 loop spans 17 amino acids. In germline, CDR1 is MGHRA, CDR2 YSYEKL. Trimming shortened V by 4 bases and J by 0 bases, and 16 bases separated the two germline ends.

This clone was found a few times. V and J are TRBV7-2 and TRBJ2-3, with TRBD2 identical over 10 bases. This CDR3 spans 14 amino acids. CDR1 is SGHTA, CDR2 FQGNSA, per germline. V lost 5 bases and J lost 4; bases outside the gene matches: 3. The CDR3 sequence: CASSKSGGADTQYF. The CDR3 nucleotides are TGTGCCAGCAGCAAGAGCGGGGGGGCAGATACGCAGTATTTT. The full variable domain, completed using reference TRBV7-2 and TRBJ2-3, is GAGVSQSPSNKVTEKGKDVELRCDPISGHTALYWYRQSLGQGLEFLIYFQGNSAPDKSGLPSDRFSAERTGGSVSTLTIQRTQQEDSAVYLCASSKSGGADTQYFGPGTRLTVL.

V is TRBV13 and J is TRBJ1-2, with 8 bases identical to TRBD1. Germline CDR1 is PRHDT and CDR2 is FYEKMQ (reference sequence). V shed 2 bases, J shed 4 bases, and the junction held 0 bases outside the gene matches. This CDR3 spans 13 amino acids. The CDR3 nucleotides are TGTGCCAGCAGCTTAACAGGGGGCTATGGCTACACCTTC. Translated: CASSLTGGYGYTF.

A word on this clone: The same CDR3 arises from other DNA sequences in this sample as well. The chain recombines TRBV12-3 or TRBV12-4 with TRBJ1-2; TRBD1 aligns across 7 bases. There are 13 residues in the CDR3. Trimming took 5 bases from V and 1 from J; bases not matched to a gene: 1. The CDR3 DNA reads TGTGCCAGCAGTCGGGACAGTAACTATGGCTACACCTTC. Its protein product is CASSRDSNYGYTF.

The gene calls are TRBV5-1 and TRBJ1-1; 7 bases agree with TRBD1. CDR1 and CDR2 (germline): SGHRS, YFSETQ. CDR3 length equals 13 residues. The ends lost 0 bases at V and 8 bases at J; junction bases unmatched: 4. CDR3 in DNA: TGCGCCAGCAGCTTGGATCCGGGACAGGAAGCTTTCTTT. This gives the protein CASSLDPGQEAFF.

V and J are TRBV3-1 (or the pseudogene TRBV3-2) and TRBJ1-1; D unclear. The CDR3 covers 18 residues. Per the germline V gene, CDR1 is LGHDT and CDR2 is YNNKEL (reference sequence). With 5 bases removed from V and 4 bases from J, the gap between germline ends came to 26 bases. CDR3 sequence: CASSSHTIQDTIVTEAFF. The CDR3, as DNA: TGTGCCAGCAGCTCCCATACGATCCAAGACACAATAGTCACTGAAGCTTTCTTT.

The chain has TRBV24-1 and TRBJ2-7, with a weak D call TRBD2 (5 bases). Trimming took 7 bases from V and 3 from J, leaving 15 bases between them. The germline V gene encodes CDR1 KGHDR and CDR2 SFDVKD. The CDR3 contains 14 residues. CDR3 protein: CATRRTRTDYEQYF. CDR3 bases: TGTGCCACCAGGAGGACTCGGACGGACTACGAGCAGTACTTC.

The chain uses TRBV28 and TRBJ1-5, with 7 bases matching TRBD1. The V gene end was trimmed by 3 bases and the J gene end by 2 bases; junction bases not matched to a gene: 4. The CDR3 runs 15 residues. Germline CDR1 reads MDHEN; CDR2 reads SYDVKM. CDR3 coding DNA: TGTGCCAGCAGTTTCAACGACAGGGGCAATCAGCCCCAGCATTTT. Translated, it gives CASSFNDRGNQPQHF.

The rearrangement links TRBV5-1 to TRBJ1-2, with a tentative D call TRBD1 (5 bases). CDR3 size: 16 residues. With 0 bases removed from V and 6 bases from J, the gap between germline ends came to 18 bases. Germline CDR1 reads SGHRS; CDR2 reads YFSETQ. The CDR3 protein is CASSLGGTQAPNGYTF. The DNA for the CDR3 is TGCGCCAGCAGCTTGGGGGGCACGCAAGCCCCCAATGGCTACACCTTC.

This chain links TRBV7-2 with TRBJ2-1; 8 nucleotides align to TRBD2. Trimming removed 4 bases from V and 3 bases from J; junction bases left unmatched: 11. The germline gives CDR1 SGHTA, CDR2 FQGNSA. This CDR3 spans 17 amino acids. The CDR3 reads CASSSSRGGPIYNEQFF. The CDR3 DNA is TGTGCCAGCAGCTCGAGCCGGGGGGGGCCCATCTACAATGAGCAGTTCTTC.

This clone was seen only once. Here the CDR3 reads CASSLWAGGSDTQYF. CDR3 nucleotides: TGTGCCAGCAGCTTATGGGCGGGGGGATCAGATACGCAGTATTTT. The V call is TRBV7-2, the J call TRBJ2-3, with TRBD2 matching over 8 bases. This CDR3 contains 15 residues. V shed 2 bases, J shed 4 bases, and the junction held 5 bases outside the gene matches. Germline values: CDR1 SGHTA, CDR2 FQGNSA. Using reference TRBV7-2 and TRBJ2-3 for the parts outside the CDR3, the full variable domain is GAGVSQSPSNKVTEKGKDVELRCDPISGHTALYWYRQSLGQGLEFLIYFQGNSAPDKSGLPSDRFSAERTGGSVSTLTIQRTQQEDSAVYLCASSLWAGGSDTQYFGPGTRLTVL.

This clone came up a few times. The V gene is TRBV6-6, the J gene TRBJ2-7, with 9 bases fitting TRBD1. CDR3 size: 13 residues. Germline CDR1 is MNHNY and CDR2 is SVGAGI (reference sequence). The J segment lost 8 bases and the V segment lost 2 bases, leaving 4 bases of the junction unmatched. CDR3 nucleotides: TGTGCCAGCAGTTACGATGGGACAGGGAAGCAGTACTTC. It translates to CASSYDGTGKQYF.

The genes are TRBV5-1 and TRBJ1-1; D gene uncertain. The germline CDR1 and CDR2 sequences are SGHRS and YFSETQ. The ends were cut back, 2 bases at V and 0 bases at J, with 17 bases in the middle. This CDR3 contains 17 residues. This chain's CDR3 is CASSLTGVFYLNTEAFF. The CDR3 DNA reads as TGCGCCAGCAGCTTAACCGGTGTGTTTTACTTGAACACTGAAGCTTTCTTT. Looking up the rest from reference TRBV5-1 and TRBJ1-1 gives the full variable domain: KAGVTQTPRYLIKTRGQQVTLSCSPISGHRSVSWYQQTPGQGLQFLFEYFSETQRNKGNFPGRFSGRQFSNSRSEMNVSTLELGDSALYLCASSLTGVFYLNTEAFFGQGTRLTVV.

This sequence joins TRBV28 and TRBJ1-4, with D perhaps matching TRBD1 (5 bases). The V gene's germline CDR1 is MDHEN and CDR2 SYDVKM. The CDR3 runs to 13 residues. Trimming pared 2 bases from V and 6 bases from J, leaving 7 bases between. The CDR3 sequence is CASSLGRDEKLFF. CDR3 nucleotides: TGTGCCAGCAGTTTAGGCAGGGATGAAAAACTGTTTTTT.

CDR3: CASSEEDYQPQHF. CDR3 DNA sequence: TGTGCCAGCAGCGAGGAGGATTATCAGCCCCAGCATTTT. The V call is TRBV6-2 or TRBV6-3, the J call TRBJ1-5; D call uncertain. Trimming pared 6 bases from V and 5 bases from J, leaving 11 bases between. CDR3 length equals 13 residues. The germline CDR1 and CDR2 sequences are MNHEY and SVGEGT.

The chain employs TRBV9 and TRBJ1-6, with TRBD1 matching over 7 bases. This CDR3 spans 16 amino acids. The germline V gene encodes CDR1 SGDLS and CDR2 YYNGEE. With V trimmed by 2 bases and J by 6 bases, 8 bases remained unmatched. This chain's CDR3 is CASSVETTGTNSPLHF. Written as DNA, the CDR3 is TGTGCCAGCAGCGTGGAAACGACAGGGACTAATTCACCCCTCCACTTT.

The chain has TRBV6-5 and TRBJ1-1, with TRBD1 identical over 7 bases. V was clipped by 6 bases and J by 1 base; unmatched bases: 5. The V gene's germline CDR1 is MNHEY and CDR2 SVGAGI. This CDR3 region has 14 residues. CDR3 DNA: TGTGCCAGCAGCCTGGACAGGACGAACACTGAAGCTTTCTTT. Encoded protein: CASSLDRTNTEAFF.

The CDR3: CASSQAEGATDTQYF. CDR3 bases: TGCGCCAGCAGCCAAGCCGAGGGGGCCACAGATACGCAGTATTTT. The chain is built from TRBV4-1 and TRBJ2-3; 7 bases agree with TRBD1. Per the germline V gene, CDR1 is MGHRA and CDR2 is YSYEKL. The CDR3 covers 15 residues. With 1 base clipped from V and 2 bases from J, the junction kept 3 bases outside the gene matches.

The chain has TRBV4-1 and TRBJ2-7; D is undetermined. From germline, CDR1 is MGHRA and CDR2 YSYEKL. The CDR3 is 17 amino acids. Trimming removed 0 bases from V and 6 bases from J, with 21 bases in between. Here the CDR3 DNA reads TGCGCCAGCAGCCAAGATAGTTTCAACCTCCCCCCGGGCGAGCAGTACTTC. As protein: CASSQDSFNLPPGEQYF.